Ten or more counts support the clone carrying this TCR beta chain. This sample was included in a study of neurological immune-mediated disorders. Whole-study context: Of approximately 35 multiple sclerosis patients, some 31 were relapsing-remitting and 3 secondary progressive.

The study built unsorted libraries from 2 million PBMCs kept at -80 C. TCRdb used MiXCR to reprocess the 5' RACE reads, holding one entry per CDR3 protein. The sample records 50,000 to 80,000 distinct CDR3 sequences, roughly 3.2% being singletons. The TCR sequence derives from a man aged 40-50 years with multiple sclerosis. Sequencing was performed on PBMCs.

The CDR3 reads CSARGLAGNYNEQFF. The CDR3 bases are TGCAGTGCTAGAGGACTAGCGGGTAATTACAATGAGCAGTTCTTC. The genes are TRBV20-1 and TRBJ2-1; 10 nucleotides align to TRBD2. Germline-derived CDR1 and CDR2 are DFQATT and SNEGSKA (reference sequence). The CDR3 runs to 15 residues. J gave up 4 bases and V 1 base, and 4 bases lay outside the gene matches.